Described below is a single T cell receptor beta chain sequence and its context. The study recruited people aged about 18 to 89 years across approximately 24 US areas. Participants were placed into cohorts based on the clinical history they reported. Authors' data handling: Amplification of reference gene primers provided the estimated nucleated cell counts. Method: immunoSEQ multiplex PCR; TCRdb's copy keeps in-frame clones and lacks some. V and J calls and clone size are given by that table; D and trimming were obtained from the DNA. The table records roughly 240,000 clones, about 87% of them present only once. These data come from a study of blood T cell repertoires in COVID-19. The germline V gene has CDR1 SGHTA and CDR2 FQGNSA. This CDR3 contains 12 residues. V lost 8 bases and J lost 11, with 17 bases in between.

What was sequenced was PBMCs or T cells enriched from blood (not recorded which). The TCR originated in a woman aged 40 to 55 with acute COVID-19. The chain carries TRBV7-2 and TRBJ2-3, with a tentative D call TRBD2 (5 bases). The CDR3 DNA reads TGTGCCAGCGAGCAGTTCGGGGAGTGGCAGTATTTT. It is translated as CASEQFGEWQYF.